The rows below give T cell receptor beta chains drawn from one sample of a study of blood T cell repertoires in COVID-19. Data came from immunoSEQ multiplex PCR; TCRdb stores just in-frame clones and leaves some out. The sample includes 200,000 to 300,000 clones, around 87% of them seen just once. Material: peripheral blood. Receptors were obtained from a woman aged 35 to 49 who had recovered from COVID-19. Both conserved end residues are part of each CDR3. A D gene is named only where the DNA matches it firmly. The listing skips clone size in some rows; elsewhere it reads once, few, many or a size class.

-,TRBJ1-2,TRBV2,-,CASSVFDRNGYTF,TGTGCCAGCAGTGTCTTTGACAGGAATGGCTACACCTTC
once,TRBJ1-4,TRBV28,-,CASSDEGDKKEKLFF,TGTGCCAGCAGTGACGAGGGGGACAAAAAAGAAAAACTGTTTTTT
many,TRBJ1-5,TRBV2,TRBD1,CAGNRGQGQPQHF,TGTGCCGGAAACAGGGGGCAAGGACAGCCCCAGCATTTT
-,TRBJ2-7,TRBV6-2/TRBV6-3,-,CASSSTSRPGLRVQYF,TGTGCCAGCAGTTCGACCTCACGGCCCGGACTTAGGGTACAGTACTTC
-,TRBJ1-6,TRBV6-5,-,CASSYSFQGGGSPLHF,TGTGCCAGCAGTTACAGTTTTCAGGGAGGCGGATCACCCCTCCACTTT
-,TRBJ2-4,TRBV18,-,CASSPGFSSTKNIQYF,TGTGCCAGCTCACCCGGGTTCTCCTCGACCAAAAACATTCAGTACTTC
few,TRBJ1-1,TRBV5-6,TRBD1,CASSLVGGGAPLNTEAFF,TGTGCCAGCAGCTTGGTAGGGGGCGGGGCCCCTTTGAACACTGAAGCTTTCTTT
once,TRBJ2-1,TRBV30,TRBD1,CAWRATGAHNEQFF,TGTGCCTGGAGGGCGACAGGGGCCCACAATGAGCAGTTCTTC
-,TRBJ1-5,TRBV6-5,-,CASSYQGKGQPQHF,TGTGCCAGCAGTTATCAGGGGAAGGGTCAGCCCCAGCATTTT
-,TRBJ1-6,TRBV6-5,TRBD1,CASSLDRAGYSPLHF,TGTGCCAGCAGCTTGGACAGGGCGGGGTATTCACCCCTCCACTTT
-,TRBJ2-6,TRBV5-1,TRBD1,CASSGLWDRGHGANVLTF,TGCGCCAGCAGCGGGCTCTGGGACAGGGGGCACGGGGCCAACGTCCTGACTTTC
few,TRBJ1-2,TRBV5-4,-,CASRHGGGSEGYTF,TGTGCCAGCAGGCACGGGGGGGGATCAGAAGGCTACACCTTC
many,TRBJ1-1,TRBV10-1,-,CASSETPEGAFF,TGCGCCAGCAGTGAGACCCCCGAGGGAGCTTTCTTT
-,TRBJ2-1,TRBV11-2,-,CASSPTAREQFF,TGTGCCAGCAGCCCTACCGCGCGGGAGCAGTTCTTC
few,TRBJ1-5,TRBV2,TRBD1,CASRQGNQPQHF,TGTGCCAGCAGACAGGGGAATCAGCCCCAGCATTTT
-,TRBJ1-3,TRBV5-4,TRBD1,CASSGGQGYSGNTIYF,TGTGCCAGCAGCGGCGGACAGGGTTACTCTGGAAACACCATATATTTT
-,TRBJ2-7,TRBV5-6,-,CASSLGGTGHEQYF,TGTGCCAGCAGCTTGGGGGGAACAGGGCACGAGCAGTACTTC
-,TRBJ2-7,TRBV5-4,-,CASSSDLGSSEQYF,TGTGCCAGCAGCTCCGACCTCGGATCTAGCGAGCAGTACTTC
-,TRBJ1-1,TRBV9,-,CASSPRGNTEAFF,TGTGCCAGCAGCCCCCGAGGGAACACTGAAGCTTTCTTT
-,TRBJ2-6,TRBV14,-,CASSPLGSHSGANVLTF,TGTGCCAGCAGCCCCTTGGGCAGCCACTCTGGGGCCAACGTCCTGACTTTC
-,TRBJ2-3,TRBV27,TRBD1,CASSVRTGFEGDTQYF,TGTGCCAGCAGTGTCAGGACAGGGTTTGAGGGAGATACGCAGTATTTT
-,TRBJ2-3,TRBV10-3,TRBD1,CAISESDRARISNTDTQYF,TGTGCCATCAGTGAGTCGGACAGGGCCCGTATATCAAACACAGATACGCAGTATTTT
-,TRBJ2-7,TRBV6-6,TRBD1,CASSWGTGQGALEQYF,TGTGCCAGCAGTTGGGGAACGGGACAGGGGGCACTCGAGCAGTACTTC
few,TRBJ2-7,TRBV6-6,-,CATSDGGANEQYF,TGTGCCACTTCCGACGGGGGAGCGAACGAGCAGTACTTC
-,TRBJ1-2,TRBV12-3/TRBV12-4,-,CASSETGSRGYTF,TGTGCCAGCAGTGAGACAGGTTCCCGAGGCTACACCTTC
-,TRBJ1-3,TRBV7-2,-,CASSLEGNSGNTIYF,TGTGCCAGCAGCTTGGAGGGGAACTCTGGAAACACCATATATTTT
once,TRBJ2-7,TRBV30,-,CAWSDTGRSYEQYF,TGTGCCTGGAGTGATACAGGGCGCTCCTACGAGCAGTACTTC
-,TRBJ1-5,TRBV7-2,-,CASSLRRGNQPQHF,TGTGCCAGCAGCTTGAGGCGGGGCAATCAGCCCCAGCATTTT
-,TRBJ2-7,TRBV4-1,-,CASSQDRSQGSNEQYF,TGCGCCAGCAGCCAAGATCGGTCCCAGGGTAGCAACGAGCAGTACTTC
-,TRBJ2-1,TRBV30,TRBD2,CAWVSGGGPIYNEQFF,TGTGCCTGGGTTAGCGGGGGGGGACCCATATACAATGAGCAGTTCTTC
-,TRBJ1-2,TRBV6-5,-,CASSYDGGAKGYTF,TGTGCCAGCAGTTACGACGGGGGGGCTAAAGGCTACACCTTC
once,TRBJ1-3,TRBV9,-,CASSVQGISGNTIYF,TGTGCCAGCAGCGTCCAGGGTATCTCTGGAAACACCATATATTTT
once,TRBJ1-2,TRBV7-9,-,CASSLGSSGLIYGYTF,TGTGCCAGCAGCTTAGGATCGTCGGGATTAATCTATGGCTACACCTTC
-,TRBJ1-6,TRBV18,-,CASSPPGARSPLHF,TGTGCCAGCTCACCACCAGGGGCTCGGTCACCCCTCCACTTT
-,TRBJ1-1,TRBV11-2,TRBD1,CASSPRTGGGTEAFF,TGTGCCAGCAGCCCGAGGACAGGGGGCGGGACTGAAGCTTTCTTT